This entry lists 25 T cell receptor beta chains sequenced from one sample in a study of cytomegalovirus exposure and HLA in healthy donors. TCRdb's copy holds only in-frame clones and misses some; the assay was immunoSEQ multiplex PCR. Of around 130,000 clones in the sample, more than 70% are singletons; the top ten hold roughly 1.9%. Material for sequencing was PBMCs. The receptors shown here come from a woman in her 30s in good health and CMV-seronegative.

The gene calls are TRBV18 and TRBJ2-5, with 7 bases matching TRBD2. The germline CDR1 and CDR2 sequences are KGHSH and LQKENI. This CDR3 spans 18 amino acids. V shed 6 bases and J 4 bases; nucleotides not matched to a gene: 20. The CDR3 DNA reads as TGTGCCAGCTCCAAGGGAGGGCTACTGACTTCGAGCGGAGAGACCCAGTACTTC. It yields the protein CASSKGGLLTSSGETQYF.

This chain joins TRBV30 and TRBJ2-5; TRBD1 matches 10 bases. The CDR3 spans 12 residues. Germline V gives CDR1 GTSNPN, CDR2 SVGIG (reference sequence). The V and J ends lost 4 bases and 5 bases, in that order; junction bases with no gene match: 1. This CDR3 reads CAWKGQGETQYF. For the CDR3, the DNA is TGTGCCTGGAAGGGACAGGGGGAGACCCAGTACTTC.

The J gene is TRBJ2-5, the V gene TRBV18; weak D call: TRBD2 (5 bases). Germline lookup yields CDR1 KGHSH and CDR2 LQKENI. The CDR3 length is 15 residues. V dropped 1 base and J dropped 1 base, with 10 bases sitting between them. The CDR3 region is CASSPRTGIQETQYF. The CDR3 DNA is TGTGCCAGCTCACCACGTACGGGGATCCAAGAGACCCAGTACTTC.

This chain connects TRBV7-8 to TRBJ1-3, with 8 bases that match TRBD1. The CDR3 length is 16 residues. From germline, CDR1 is SGHVS and CDR2 FQNEAQ. J was trimmed by 1 base and V by 4 bases; bases with no gene match: 6. Here the CDR3 DNA reads TGTGCCAGCAGCTCGGAAGGGGACAGGTCTGGAAACACCATATATTTT. As protein: CASSSEGDRSGNTIYF. Full variable domain (missing parts from reference TRBV7-8 and TRBJ1-3): GAGVSQSPRYKVAKRGQDVALRCDPISGHVSLFWYQQALGQGPEFLTYFQNEAQLDKSGLPSDRFFAERPEGSVSTLKIQRTQQEDSAVYLCASSSEGDRSGNTIYFGEGSWLTVV.

This clone was picked up one time. This chain uses TRBV14 with TRBJ2-7; possible D gene TRBD1, 6 bases. Trimming removed 5 bases from V and 8 bases from J, with 10 bases in between. Germline V CDR1 and CDR2: SGHDN, FVKESK. CDR3 length: 11 amino acids. The CDR3 loop reads CASSSGAKQYF. The DNA for the CDR3 is TGTGCCAGCAGCTCAGGGGCGAAGCAGTACTTC.

The V call is TRBV2, the J call TRBJ2-3; the D gene is possibly TRBD2 (6 bases). Germline loops: CDR1 SNHLY, CDR2 FYNNEI. The V gene lost 6 bases and the J gene lost 4 bases, with 14 bases spanning the gap. The CDR3 covers 14 residues. The chain's CDR3 is CASSGTPEADTQYF. The CDR3 bases are TGTGCCAGCAGCGGGACTCCGGAGGCAGATACGCAGTATTTT.

The chain couples TRBV27 to TRBJ2-7; D remains unclear. The V and J ends lost 4 bases and 3 bases respectively, with 10 bases between them. The CDR3 length is 13 residues. Per the germline V gene, CDR1 is MNHEY and CDR2 is SMNVEV (reference sequence). As DNA, the CDR3 is TGTGCCAGCAGTTCGGGTGCACTCTACGAGCAGTACTTC. Protein: CASSSGALYEQYF.

This chain joins TRBV7-9 and TRBJ1-5; weak D call: TRBD1 (6 bases). Looked up from germline, CDR1 is SEHNR and CDR2 is FQNEAQ (reference sequence). Trimming shortened V by 3 bases and J by 6 bases, and 12 bases separated the two germline ends. The CDR3 consists of 14 residues. CDR3 residues: CASSLMGASQPQHF. CDR3 DNA: TGTGCCAGCAGCTTGATGGGGGCAAGTCAGCCCCAGCATTTT.

V usage is TRBV27 and J usage is TRBJ2-1; maybe TRBD2 (5 bases). Germline CDR1 MNHEY, CDR2 SMNVEV (reference sequence). CDR3 length: 14 amino acids. The ends were cut back, 6 bases at V and 6 bases at J, with 15 bases in the middle. DNA of the CDR3: TGTGCCAGCAGCGAGACGGAGGATATCAATGAGCAGTTCTTC. Its protein is CASSETEDINEQFF.

The V and J genes are TRBV9 and TRBJ2-7, with TRBD2 identical over 12 bases. Germline loops: CDR1 SGDLS, CDR2 YYNGEE. This CDR3 is 17 amino acids long. V trimming: 4 bases; J trimming: 3 bases; junction bases outside the gene matches: 11. The CDR3 coding sequence is TGTGCCAGCAGCCCTACAAAGGGACTAGCGGGTAACTACGAGCAGTACTTC. It codes for CASSPTKGLAGNYEQYF.

This chain connects TRBV11-3 to TRBJ2-1; 11 bases are a match to TRBD1. Germline trimming cut 5 bases from V and 9 bases from J; bases unmatched to any gene: 9. This CDR3 spans 15 amino acids. Per the germline V gene, CDR1 is SGHNT and CDR2 is YENEEA. In DNA, the CDR3 is TGTGCCAGCAGCCCCGGACAGGGGGCTCGATCTGAGCAGTTCTTC. Translated, it gives CASSPGQGARSEQFF.

This clone was found once. The chain has TRBV27 and TRBJ2-1, with D possibly being TRBD2 (5 bases). Germline lookup yields CDR1 MNHEY and CDR2 SMNVEV (reference sequence). The V gene lost 0 bases and the J gene lost 0 bases, with 9 bases spanning the gap. CDR3 length: 16 residues. The CDR3 DNA is TGTGCCAGCAGTTTATCCGGGGTGAGCTCCTACAATGAGCAGTTCTTC. Residues: CASSLSGVSSYNEQFF.

The rearrangement links TRBV19 to TRBJ1-2, with 8 bases fitting TRBD1. The CDR3 length is 15 residues. Per germline, CDR1 LNHDA and CDR2 SQIVND (reference sequence). The ends lost 3 bases at V and 2 bases at J; junction bases unmatched: 5. DNA of the CDR3: TGTGCCAGTAGTATGGGACAGGCTCCGAACTATGGCTACACCTTC. Translating it yields CASSMGQAPNYGYTF.

The genes are TRBV11-2 and TRBJ1-6, with TRBD1 matching 8 bases. CDR3 size: 16 residues. Germline V lookup: CDR1 SGHAT, CDR2 FQNNGV. V shed 1 base, J shed 8 bases, and the junction held 7 bases outside the gene matches. CDR3 region: CASSLGPDRAHSPLHF. Written as DNA, the CDR3 is TGTGCCAGCAGCTTAGGCCCGGACAGGGCGCATTCACCCCTCCACTTT. The full variable domain, with the rest looked up from reference TRBV11-2 and TRBJ1-6, is EAGVAQSPRYKIIEKRQSVAFWCNPISGHATLYWYQQILGQGPKLLIQFQNNGVVDDSQLPKDRFSAERLKGVDSTLKIQPAKLEDSAVYLCASSLGPDRAHSPLHFGNGTRLTVT.

The rearrangement links TRBV7-2 to TRBJ2-4; TRBD2 agrees at 10 bases. V dropped 1 base and J dropped 9; count of bases not matched to a gene: 6. Looked up from germline, CDR1 is SGHTA and CDR2 is FQGNSA. There are 15 residues in the CDR3. CDR3 nucleotide sequence: TGTGCCAGCAGCTTAGAGCGGGGGGGCCGTGGCATTCAGTACTTC. It encodes CASSLERGGRGIQYF.

The rearrangement uses TRBV13 and TRBJ1-1; possibly TRBD1 for D (6 bases). The germline V gene encodes CDR1 PRHDT and CDR2 FYEKMQ (reference sequence). Trimming stripped 5 bases from V and 11 bases from J, with 15 bases between. The CDR3 is 12 residues long. The CDR3 loop reads CASSLTTGSAFF. CDR3 nucleotide sequence: TGTGCCAGCAGCCTTACGACAGGTTCGGCTTTCTTT.

This clone was seen just once. This chain joins TRBV18 and TRBJ2-7; 14 bases match TRBD2. Germline V gives CDR1 KGHSH, CDR2 LQKENI. The J segment lost 6 bases and the V segment lost 3 bases, leaving 1 base of the junction unmatched. CDR3 length: 14 residues. The CDR3 nucleotides are TGTGCCAGCTCACCCGGACTAGCGGGGGGCGAGCAGTACTTC. It specifies CASSPGLAGGEQYF. The full variable domain, completed using reference TRBV18 and TRBJ2-7, is NAGVMQNPRHLVRRRGQEARLRCSPMKGHSHVYWYRQLPEEGLKFMVYLQKENIIDESGMPKERFSAEFPKEGPSILRIQQVVRGDSAAYFCASSPGLAGGEQYFGPGTRLTVT.

The rearrangement links TRBV5-4 to TRBJ1-1, with D hard to call. V shed 0 bases and J shed 7 bases, with 10 bases lying between them. The germline CDR1 and CDR2 sequences are SGHNT and YYREEE (reference sequence). The length of the CDR3 is 13 residues. This CDR3 reads CASSLEVGSEAFF. The CDR3 DNA is TGTGCCAGCAGCTTGGAGGTCGGGAGTGAAGCTTTCTTT.

The chain has TRBV5-4 and TRBJ2-3; 12 bases match TRBD2. The CDR3 loop spans 17 amino acids. CDR1 is SGHNT, CDR2 YYREEE, per germline (reference sequence). Losses at the gene ends were 4 bases for V and 2 bases for J; bases not matched to a gene: 8. The CDR3 DNA is TGTGCCAGCAGCCAGCTGACTAGCGGGGGTCTCACAGATACGCAGTATTTT. It codes for CASSQLTSGGLTDTQYF.

This clone appeared once. V gene TRBV29-1 combines with J gene TRBJ2-7; the match to TRBD1 covers 10 bases. The CDR3 length is 15 residues. Losses at the gene ends were 0 bases for V and 2 bases for J; bases not matched to a gene: 4. Germline V CDR1 and CDR2: SQVTM, ANQGSEA. The CDR3 DNA sequence: TGCAGCGTTGAAGATGGGACAGGGGAGACCTACGAGCAGTACTTC. Translated: CSVEDGTGETYEQYF.

The chain couples TRBV11-3 to TRBJ2-5; TRBD2 might be the D (8 bases). The CDR3 is 15 amino acids. V lost 4 bases and J lost 2, with 14 bases in between. From germline, CDR1 is SGHNT and CDR2 YENEEA. The CDR3 DNA reads TGTGCCAGCAGCTCCGGGAGGGGGCTACAAGAGACCCAGTACTTC. Its translation: CASSSGRGLQETQYF.

This clone was counted ten times or more. This chain connects TRBV14 to TRBJ2-1; D gene unclear. Germline V gene data show CDR1 as SGHDN and CDR2 as FVKESK. The CDR3 is made up of 13 amino acids. The ends were cut back, 0 bases at V and 9 bases at J, with 9 bases in the middle. This CDR3 reads CASSQDSAAEQFF. The CDR3 DNA is TGTGCCAGCAGCCAAGACTCCGCGGCTGAGCAGTTCTTC.

The chain combines TRBV5-1 with TRBJ1-2; the match to TRBD1 covers 7 bases. CDR1 SGHRS and CDR2 YFSETQ come from the germline V gene. V lost 3 bases and J lost 6; bases outside the gene matches: 11. This CDR3 region has 15 residues. The CDR3 nucleotides are TGCGCCAGCAGCTCCATTACAAGACAGGGAGATGGCTACACCTTC. This sequence encodes CASSSITRQGDGYTF.

This clone appeared a single time. The chain has TRBV27 and TRBJ2-3; 15 bases align to TRBD2. Germline assignment: CDR1 MNHEY and CDR2 SMNVEV (reference sequence). The CDR3 loop spans 16 amino acids. Unmatched junction bases numbered 4, after V lost 1 base and J lost 8 bases. Written as DNA, the CDR3 is TGTGCCAGCAGTTTATTATCGGGACTAGCGGGGGGTACGCAGTATTTT. Translation gives CASSLLSGLAGGTQYF.

The V call is TRBV16, the J call TRBJ1-2; D is perhaps TRBD1 (6 bases). CDR1 is KGHSY and CDR2 is FQNENV in the germline V gene. This CDR3 comprises 13 residues. The V end was cut by 2 bases, the J end by 7 bases, with 11 bases between. The DNA for the CDR3 is TGTGCCAGCAGCCAAGGGACACAGATTGGCTACACCTTC. This sequence encodes CASSQGTQIGYTF.